This T cell receptor beta chain was documented in a study of blood T cell repertoires in COVID-19. Germline CDR1 is MNHEY and CDR2 is SVGAGI. V was clipped by 6 bases and J by 7 bases, with 12 bases between them. CDR3 length: 13 amino acids. Measured with immunoSEQ multiplex PCR; TCRdb has only the in-frame clones, and not every one. Of some 100,000 clones in the sample, about 91% were seen once. Sequencing input: peripheral blood. V usage is TRBV6-5 and J usage is TRBJ2-2, with TRBD1 as a possible D gene (5 bases). This TCR came from a woman in her seventies with acute or convalescent COVID-19. The CDR3 region is CASRWGVVGELFF. The CDR3 DNA reads TGTGCCAGCAGATGGGGCGTCGTCGGGGAGCTGTTTTTT.